This T cell receptor (beta chain) was sequenced for a study of blood T cell repertoires in COVID-19. As for the study in general: Samples came from the United States, Italy and Spain, spanning acute and convalescent COVID-19.

Per the original data handling: Amplification of reference gene primers was used by the study to estimate nucleated cell counts. Assay: immunoSEQ multiplex PCR; the TCRdb copy retains only in-frame clones and omits some. That table furnishes V, J and clone size, whereas the DNA furnished D and trimming. The sample contains approximately 220,000 clones, around 91% of which appear only once. Recruitment covered about 26 US areas and drew participants whose ages spanned about 18 to 95 years. Participants' own reports of clinical history determined their cohort assignment. CDR1 and CDR2 (germline): MNHEY, SMNVEV (reference sequence). The V gene end was trimmed by 6 bases and the J gene end by 7 bases; junction bases not matched to a gene: 12. The CDR3 length is 15 residues.

Material for sequencing was PBMCs or T cells enriched from blood (not recorded which). The receptor comes from a young woman in a cohort exposed to, infected with or recovered from COVID-19 (not recorded which). The genes are TRBV27 and TRBJ2-1, with TRBD2 matching 7 bases. CDR3 loop: CASRLRPGGVNEQFF. CDR3 coding DNA: TGTGCCAGCAGGCTTAGGCCGGGAGGCGTTAATGAGCAGTTCTTC.